The clone carrying this T cell receptor beta chain occurred a few times. The antigen remains unidentified. The germline V gene has CDR1 SGHNT and CDR2 YYREEE (reference sequence). CDR3 size: 15 residues. Between the trimmed V and J ends, which lost 1 base and 8 bases, there was a span of 18 bases. One entry per CDR3 protein, called by TCRdb with MiXCR from the reads. The table includes roughly 500,000 distinct CDR3 sequences, approximately 15% detected once. The entry originates in a study of T cell repertoires in cytomegalovirus infection. Study as a whole: Public TCR beta signatures indicated both CMV infection and matching HLA type.

Study conclusions and caveats: There were carriers of CMV plus the relevant HLA, and cumulative public TCR beta family frequency identified them. Within the response measured ex vivo, HLA-C-restricted CMV-specific TCR beta clonotypes were dominant.

The source of this sequence is a human donor in good health (CMV status not recorded). Some clones in this sample may be carry-over from other donors' samples. The chain combines TRBV5-4 with TRBJ1-2; TRBD1 might be the D (5 bases). Sequencing was done on a sample of CD8+ T cells from PBMCs. DNA of the CDR3: TGTGCCAGCAGCTTGTCAGGGATTTTCCGAGAGGGCTACACCTTC. It encodes CASSLSGIFREGYTF.